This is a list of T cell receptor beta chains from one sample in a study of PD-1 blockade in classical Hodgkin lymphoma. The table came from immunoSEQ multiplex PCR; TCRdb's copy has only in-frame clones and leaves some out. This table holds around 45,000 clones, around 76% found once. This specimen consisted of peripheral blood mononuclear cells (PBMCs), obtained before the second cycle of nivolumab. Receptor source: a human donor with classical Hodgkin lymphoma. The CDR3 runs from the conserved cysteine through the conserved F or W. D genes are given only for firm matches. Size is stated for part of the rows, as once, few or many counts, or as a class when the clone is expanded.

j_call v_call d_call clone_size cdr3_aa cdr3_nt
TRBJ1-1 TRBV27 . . CAVSRAGAVWAFF TGTGCCGTATCACGGGCGGGGGCGGTGTGGGCTTTCTTT
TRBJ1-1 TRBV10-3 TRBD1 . CAIRPTGAEEAFF TGTGCCATCAGACCCACAGGGGCGGAGGAAGCTTTCTTT
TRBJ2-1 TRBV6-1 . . CASEGWGGNEQFF TGTGCCAGCGAAGGCTGGGGTGGGAATGAGCAGTTCTTC
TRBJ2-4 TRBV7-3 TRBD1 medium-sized CASSLTGGTGDIQYF TGTGCCAGCAGCTTAACGGGCGGGACAGGGGACATTCAGTACTTC
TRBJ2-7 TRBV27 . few CASGLLYEQYF TGTGCCAGCGGACTACTCTACGAGCAGTACTTC
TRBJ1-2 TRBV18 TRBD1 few CASSPPIGTAGYTF TGTGCCAGCTCACCACCTATCGGGACAGCTGGCTACACCTTC
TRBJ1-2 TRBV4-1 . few CASSQDLGNYGYTF TGCGCCAGCAGCCAAGATTTGGGGAACTATGGCTACACCTTC
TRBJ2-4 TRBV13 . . CASSLVWDLGPQYF TGTGCCAGCAGCTTAGTTTGGGACCTTGGCCCTCAGTACTTC
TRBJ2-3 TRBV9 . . CASSAEGGTTDTQYF TGTGCCAGCAGCGCGGAGGGGGGAACCACAGATACGCAGTATTTT
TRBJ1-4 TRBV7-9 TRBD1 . CASSWTGGAEKLFF TGTGCCAGCAGTTGGACAGGGGGGGCTGAAAAACTGTTTTTT
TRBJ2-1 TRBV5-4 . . CASSLDMNEQFF TGTGCCAGCAGCTTGGACATGAATGAGCAGTTCTTC
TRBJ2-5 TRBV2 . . CASSGVTGAGETQYF TGTGCCAGCAGTGGGGTGACGGGAGCGGGTGAGACCCAGTACTTC
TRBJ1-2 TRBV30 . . CARAPAHKGTNYGYTF TGTGCCCGCGCCCCTGCACACAAGGGGACTAACTATGGCTACACCTTC
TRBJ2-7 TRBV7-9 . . CASSPRDKNSYEQYF TGTGCCAGCAGCCCGCGGGACAAAAACTCCTACGAGCAGTACTTC
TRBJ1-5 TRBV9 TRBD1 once CASSGGNNQPQHF TGTGCCAGTTCAGGGGGCAACAATCAGCCCCAGCATTTT
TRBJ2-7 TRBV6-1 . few CASNLGKGPYEQYF TGTGCCAGCAATCTCGGGAAGGGGCCCTACGAGCAGTACTTC
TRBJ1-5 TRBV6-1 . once CASLSWNQPQHF TGTGCCAGTCTCAGTTGGAATCAGCCCCAGCATTTT
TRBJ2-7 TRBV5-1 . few CASSATGTTYEQYF TGCGCCAGCAGCGCTACCGGGACAACCTACGAGCAGTACTTC
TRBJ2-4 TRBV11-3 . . CASSLRGENIQYF TGTGCCAGCAGCTTAAGGGGGGAAAACATTCAGTACTTC
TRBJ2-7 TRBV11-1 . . CASSYPPSNEQYF TGTGCCAGCAGCTATCCCCCGTCGAACGAGCAGTACTTC
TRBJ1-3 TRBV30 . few CAWKSGNTIYF TGTGCCTGGAAGAGTGGAAACACCATATATTTT
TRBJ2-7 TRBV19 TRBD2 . CAVKRDAGSYEQYF TGTGCCGTTAAGCGGGACGCCGGTTCCTACGAGCAGTACTTC
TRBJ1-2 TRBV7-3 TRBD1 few CASSLKRGTGEGGYGYTF TGTGCCAGCAGCTTAAAGCGGGGGACAGGGGAAGGCGGCTATGGCTACACCTTC
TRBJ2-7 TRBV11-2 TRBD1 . CASSYGQGLTGEQYF TGTGCCAGCAGCTATGGACAGGGTCTCACGGGGGAGCAGTACTTC
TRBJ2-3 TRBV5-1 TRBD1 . CASSLRDRSSTDTQYF TGCGCCAGCAGCCTCCGGGACAGATCTAGCACAGATACGCAGTATTTT
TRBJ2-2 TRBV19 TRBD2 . CASSIEERGLTGELFF TGTGCCAGTAGTATAGAGGAGCGGGGGTTAACCGGGGAGCTGTTTTTT
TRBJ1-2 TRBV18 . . CASSPDRRSYGYTF TGTGCCAGCTCCCCTGACAGGAGGTCCTATGGCTACACCTTC
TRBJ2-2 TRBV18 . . CASSPGGIGELFF TGTGCCAGCTCACCAGGTGGAATCGGGGAGCTGTTTTTT
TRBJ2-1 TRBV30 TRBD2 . CAWRAGGNFNEQFF TGTGCCTGGAGAGCGGGGGGAAATTTCAATGAGCAGTTCTTC
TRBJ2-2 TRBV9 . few CASKPPNTGELFF TGTGCCAGCAAGCCGCCCAACACCGGGGAGCTGTTTTTT
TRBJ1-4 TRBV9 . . CASTPSGGRNEKLFF TGTGCCAGCACCCCTTCGGGGGGCCGGAATGAAAAACTGTTTTTT